This T cell receptor (beta chain) was recorded in a study of T cells in Graves' hyperthyroidism and ophthalmopathy. At least 3 on the Clinical Activity Score was recorded for ophthalmopathy patients, who also had NOSPECS grade at least 4 and duration under 3 months. RNA transcripts served as the template for amplifying TCR beta CDR3 regions. Primed by the HTBI set, a first-round RT-PCR was run on the TCR CDR3. From the multiplex PCR reads, TCRdb called clonotypes with MiXCR, one entry per CDR3 protein. The sample lists hundreds of thousands of distinct CDR3 sequences; around 20% were seen once. Per the germline V gene, CDR1 is SGHDN and CDR2 is FVKESK. The CDR3 consists of 15 residues. V shed 2 bases and J 3 bases; nucleotides not matched to a gene: 4.

The sequenced material came from blood. The receptor comes from a man younger than 45 with Graves' ophthalmopathy. J is TRBJ2-7 and V is TRBV14, with TRBD2 matching over 10 bases. The CDR3 region is CASSQYSGRNYEQYF. CDR3 DNA: TGTGCCAGCAGCCAATATAGCGGGAGGAACTACGAGCAGTACTTC.